This TCR beta chain emerged from a study of response to subunit inactivated influenza vaccine. In its sample, this clonotype was seen many times. The antigen remains undetermined. Study-wide results and limits: Each seasonal flu vaccination may recruit only limited new T cells, authors suggested.

MiXCR was run by TCRdb on the RT-PCR reads, yielding one entry per CDR3 protein. In the table there are 490,000 or so distinct CDR3 sequences, approximately 7.7% of which are singletons. This material consisted of PBMCs from blood, taken around 2 years after vaccination. This clonotype was sampled from a man aged 50 to 69 who received an inactivated influenza vaccine.

CDR3 nucleotides: TGCGCCAGCAGCCCCCGGACAGGGGGAAACAATCAGCCCCAGCATTTT. It encodes CASSPRTGGNNQPQHF. The chain uses TRBV4-3 and TRBJ1-5; TRBD1 matches 10 bases. Germline V gene sequence: CDR1 LGHNA, CDR2 YSLEER. The CDR3 has 16 amino acids. The V and J ends lost 4 bases and 3 bases, in that order; junction bases with no gene match: 6.